This T cell receptor (beta chain) was documented in a study of CD8 T cells in ankylosing spondylitis (dated by TCRdb to the late 2010s). The study in broad terms: T cell receptor beta repertoires were profiled in healthy donors and ankylosing spondylitis patients so that disease-linked TCR variants could be found. The full study cohort was made up of approximately 27 ankylosing spondylitis patients and 108 healthy donors. Peripheral blood was sampled, and synovial fluid was additionally collected from ankylosing spondylitis patients. Paper-wide results and their limitations: Blood from ankylosing spondylitis patients appeared to be characterized by a TCR beta motif made up of about 8 highly homologous amino acid variants. In peripheral blood, the disease-linked clones were found at relatively low frequencies and had a CD8+ phenotype. Some TCR beta motif variants had previously been reported in synovial fluid and blood of reactive arthritis patients, which suggested common disease-initiation mechanisms. Significant enrichment of the disease-linked clones was reported in matched synovial fluid samples from ankylosing spondylitis patients.

Its CDR3 holds 12 amino acids, cysteine through phenylalanine. Only CDR3 DNA remains: 36 bases, in frame from the first base. CDR1 and CDR2 are drawn from the germline V gene (reference sequence): DFQATT, SNEGSKA. The trim is 3 bases for V and 11 bases for J, with a gap of 16 bases between the germline ends. Sequencing used an Illumina HiSeq 2500. TCR beta libraries were prepared by quantitative 5'-RACE with molecular barcodes. The study's processing was this. Disease-linked TCR variants were identified with a new computational method built on a probabilistic model of VDJ rearrangement. The raw public data were reprocessed by TCRdb itself: fastp quality trimming at Q25, MiXCR clonotype calling, in-frame beta chains only. Each entry is one CDR3 protein sequence, shown with its most common DNA and genes. The V and J calls and clone size come from TCRdb's table, not from the authors' own analysis. The sample records roughly 700,000 distinct CDR3 sequences, 15% to 20% of which are singletons. Around 19% of the sample comes from the top ten.

This clonotype showed up just a few times. The antigen it recognizes is unknown. No much larger clonotype is one base removed from it; base qualities were not supplied. Sequenced sample: blood, either unsorted or a sorted T cell fraction (not recorded which). Recombination connected TRBV20-1 to TRBJ1-1; a tentative D match to TRBD1 spans 6 bases. The receptor was derived from a male donor with ankylosing spondylitis. The CDR3 corresponds to CSARGGRVGAFF. The sequenced DNA is TGCAGTGCTAGGGGGGGCAGGGTAGGGGCTTTCTTT.